Sequencing of this T cell receptor (beta chain) was carried out in a study of CD8 T cells in Susac syndrome. Reverse transcription of roughly 0.5 to 1 ug RNA was performed with random hexamers. Via MiXCR, TCRdb re-called the immunoSEQ multiplex PCR reads, giving one row per CDR3 protein. The sample records 200,000 or so distinct CDR3 sequences, around 96% being singletons. Both CD4+ and CD8+ T cells were negatively isolated, and TEMRA cells underwent FACS enrichment. The receptor's source is a human donor with multiple sclerosis. The sample was CD4+ T cells from PBMCs.

The chain's CDR3 is CASSQDAGGWGDTQYF. DNA for the CDR3: TGTGCCAGCAGCCAAGATGCCGGAGGGTGGGGAGATACGCAGTATTTT. V is TRBV3-1 and J is TRBJ2-3; D is possibly TRBD2 (6 bases). Germline V CDR1 and CDR2: LGHDT, YNNKEL (reference sequence). Trimming shortened V by 0 bases and J by 5 bases, and 15 bases separated the two germline ends. The CDR3 length is 16 residues.